The rows below give T cell receptor beta chains drawn from one sample of a study of blood T cell repertoires in COVID-19. Assay used: immunoSEQ multiplex PCR; TCRdb lists only in-frame clones, some missing. The sample has 260,000 or so clones; about 91% are singletons. What was sequenced was PBMCs or T cells enriched from blood (not recorded which). Receptors originate from a woman aged 25 to 39 with acute COVID-19. CDR3s include the opening cysteine and the closing phenylalanine or tryptophan. The size of a clone is reported for some rows only, either as once, few or many, or as a class for expanded clones.

j_gene | v_gene | abundance | CDR3aa
TRBJ1-6 | TRBV11-2 | NA | CASSSEHRGQNSPLHF
TRBJ1-2 | TRBV27 | NA | CASSSSGTEVRYGYTF
TRBJ1-6 | TRBV28 | NA | CASSRGQAVGQNSPLHF
TRBJ2-3 | TRBV3-1/TRBV3-2 | once | CASSQDSGALTDTQYF
TRBJ1-2 | TRBV7-9 | NA | CASSLRTARRSASYGYTF
TRBJ2-3 | TRBV5-1 | NA | CASSFGGAQGTDTQYF
TRBJ2-1 | TRBV7-9 | few | CASSLSGAVNEQFF
TRBJ1-6 | TRBV3-1/TRBV3-2 | NA | CASSQDSLAVERSPLHF
TRBJ2-2 | TRBV6-2/TRBV6-3 | NA | CASSYSGLAGITGELFF
TRBJ2-1 | TRBV4-1 | NA | CASSPQGQSYNEQFF
TRBJ1-3 | TRBV16 | NA | CASSQQGTGVSGNTIYF
TRBJ1-5 | TRBV29-1 | NA | CSVGGGRSQPQHF
TRBJ1-4 | TRBV14 | NA | CASSQAIFEKLFF
TRBJ2-7 | TRBV3-1/TRBV3-2 | NA | CASSTGQGRYYEQYF
TRBJ1-3 | TRBV7-2 | NA | CASSLRHGSGNTIYF
TRBJ1-2 | TRBV2 | NA | CASSPQGVHGYTF
TRBJ2-7 | TRBV2 | NA | CASNGGLAGTYEQYF
TRBJ2-1 | TRBV4-1 | NA | CASSQRQGAWNEQFF
TRBJ1-6 | TRBV7-2 | few | CASSLSDTGRAGSPLHF
TRBJ2-1 | TRBV2 | NA | CASSEERVPGSHEQFF
TRBJ1-1 | TRBV30 | NA | CAWSVKFLTGNTEAFF
TRBJ1-2 | TRBV29-1 | NA | CSVEGDPGGNYGYTF
TRBJ2-2 | TRBV3-1/TRBV3-2 | NA | CASSQEGQGDTGELFF
TRBJ1-1 | TRBV30 | NA | CAWLLPTGRDSEAFF
TRBJ2-1 | TRBV11-2 | NA | CASSSRTGGIEQFF
TRBJ1-5 | TRBV12-3/TRBV12-4 | NA | CASSLPSNQPQHF
TRBJ2-2 | TRBV5-1 | NA | CASSYTGVLGELFF
TRBJ2-1 | TRBV2 | NA | CASSPLRDEQFF
TRBJ2-7 | TRBV29-1 | NA | CSVGNRVYEQYF
TRBJ2-1 | TRBV11-2 | NA | CASSFVGGGGNEQFF
TRBJ1-3 | TRBV4-3 | NA | CASSQEPGGYSGNTIYF
TRBJ1-1 | TRBV5-6 | NA | CASFRLGQGNTEAFF
TRBJ2-2 | TRBV5-6 | NA | CASSHGGALITGELFF
TRBJ2-7 | TRBV6-5 | NA | CASLGQGDYEQYF
TRBJ2-1 | TRBV4-3 | NA | CASSHRGKDNEQFF
TRBJ1-1 | TRBV12-5 | NA | CASGLVRAGLVTEAFF
TRBJ1-1 | TRBV7-6 | NA | CASSARYALKTEAFF
TRBJ1-4 | TRBV18 | NA | CASSQQGFEKLFF
TRBJ1-5 | TRBV7-2 | NA | CASSLGQGGWPQHF
TRBJ1-2 | TRBV6-1 | NA | CASSEVQVGYGYTF
TRBJ1-5 | TRBV27 | NA | CASSLTGESSNQPQHF
TRBJ1-4 | TRBV7-8 | NA | CASSLGPTQGADEKLFF
TRBJ2-7 | TRBV5-1 | NA | CASSLEGTGTSYEQYF
TRBJ1-2 | TRBV5-1 | few | CASSLDRGNYGYTF
TRBJ2-7 | TRBV4-1 | NA | CASSQDRGSPEQYF
TRBJ1-2 | TRBV28 | once | CASSPLDRPNYGYTF
TRBJ1-3 | TRBV27 | NA | CASRLGPSSGNTIYF
TRBJ1-2 | TRBV6-5 | NA | CASSTPFRDGYTF
TRBJ2-7 | TRBV25-1 | NA | CASSEIGQGHEQYF
TRBJ1-5 | TRBV5-5 | few | CASSLAGGIQPQHF
TRBJ2-7 | TRBV9 | once | CASSVGDSFLHEQYF
TRBJ1-3 | TRBV5-1 | NA | CASRSGFGGNTIYF
TRBJ2-1 | TRBV11-3 | NA | CASSLEGGHNEQFF
TRBJ1-6 | TRBV11-2 | NA | CASSPHSGTGYNSPLHF